This TCR beta chain was identified during a study of blood T cells in healthy people across ages. The use of a sample-barcoded 5' primer and a J-beta primer mix characterized a second PCR of roughly 6 to 12 cycles. Via MiXCR, TCRdb re-called the 5' RACE reads, giving one row per CDR3 protein. The repertoire holds around 670,000 distinct CDR3 sequences, about 30% seen once, with less than 20% in the top ten. A minimum of 7 million PBMCs was isolated per sample. There are 15 residues in the CDR3. In germline, CDR1 is DFQATT, CDR2 SNEGSKA (reference sequence). Sequencing used blood. The chain links TRBV20-1 to TRBJ1-2, with 8 bases matching TRBD1. This sequence originates from an elderly woman in good health. CDR3 nucleotides: TGCGGTACCAGTCGGAGACAGGGGATAGTATATGGCTACACCTTC. This translates into CGTSRRQGIVYGYTF.